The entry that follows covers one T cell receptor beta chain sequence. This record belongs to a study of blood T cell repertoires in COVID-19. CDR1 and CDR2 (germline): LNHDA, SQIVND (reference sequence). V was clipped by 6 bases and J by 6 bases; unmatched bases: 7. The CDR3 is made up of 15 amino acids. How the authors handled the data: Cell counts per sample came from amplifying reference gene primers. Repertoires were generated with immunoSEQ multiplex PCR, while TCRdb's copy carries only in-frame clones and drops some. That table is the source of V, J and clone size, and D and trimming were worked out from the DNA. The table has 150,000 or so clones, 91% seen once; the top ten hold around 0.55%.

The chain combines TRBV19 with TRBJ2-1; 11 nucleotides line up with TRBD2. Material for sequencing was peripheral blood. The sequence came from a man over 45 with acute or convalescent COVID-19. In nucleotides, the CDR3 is TGTGCCAGTAGACCCGCTAGCGGGGGGCCCAATGAGCAGTTCTTC. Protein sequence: CASRPASGGPNEQFF.